The rows below give T cell receptor beta chains drawn from one sample of a study of T cell responses to AZD1222 COVID-19 vaccine. The data were produced by immunoSEQ multiplex PCR, yet TCRdb's version contains in-frame clones alone and is incomplete. The repertoire holds some 110,000 clones, with approximately 90% as singletons. The sequenced sample was peripheral blood, obtained on day 0 of AZD1222 vaccination. These receptors originate from an adult in good health. CDR3s include the opening cysteine and the closing phenylalanine or tryptophan. The D gene is left open where the match is weak. Rows may omit the clone size; those that give it use once, few, many or a size class.

d_gene | abundance | j_gene | v_gene | CDR3nt | CDR3aa
TRBD1 | few | TRBJ1-6 | TRBV28 | TGTGCCAGCAGTCTCGGACAGGGGACGAGCTCCTATAATTCACCCCTCCACTTT | CASSLGQGTSSYNSPLHF
NA | NA | TRBJ1-2 | TRBV11-1 | TGTGCCAGCAGCGCTACAGGGTTCAATGGCTACACCTTC | CASSATGFNGYTF
NA | NA | TRBJ2-7 | TRBV6-1 | TGTGCCAGCAGTGAAGACCGCGGGCACTACGAGCAGTACTTC | CASSEDRGHYEQYF
TRBD1 | NA | TRBJ2-5 | TRBV7-9 | TGTGCCAGCAGCTTGGACAGGGAGGAGACCCAGTACTTC | CASSLDREETQYF
NA | NA | TRBJ2-7 | TRBV14 | TGTGCCAGCAGCCAAGGAACCCCGGGAGCAGGCTACGAGCAGTACTTC | CASSQGTPGAGYEQYF
NA | NA | TRBJ2-7 | TRBV6-5 | TGTGCCAGCAGTACCGGGAGCAGTCAGTACTTC | CASSTGSSQYF
TRBD1 | NA | TRBJ1-1 | TRBV5-1 | TGCGCCAGCAGCATTGTCCAGGGGGCATCTGAAGCTTTCTTT | CASSIVQGASEAFF
NA | NA | TRBJ2-5 | TRBV7-9 | TGTGCCAGCAGCTTAGTCGCTGGGTTAGAGACCCAGTACTTC | CASSLVAGLETQYF
TRBD1 | NA | TRBJ1-1 | TRBV4-3 | TGCGCCAGCAGCCATGGACAGGGGGCGACTGAAGCTTTCTTT | CASSHGQGATEAFF
TRBD2 | once | TRBJ2-1 | TRBV6-2/TRBV6-3 | TGTGCCAGCAGTTACTCGACTAGCGGGAGCAATGAGCAGTTCTTC | CASSYSTSGSNEQFF
NA | NA | TRBJ1-1 | TRBV6-1 | TGTGCCAGCAGTGAAGGGGGGTTGAACACTGAAGCTTTCTTT | CASSEGGLNTEAFF
NA | once | TRBJ1-3 | TRBV12-5 | TGTGCTAGTGGTAGGGGGGCTGGAAACACCATATATTTT | CASGRGAGNTIYF
TRBD2 | NA | TRBJ2-1 | TRBV12-3/TRBV12-4 | TGTGCCAGCACGTCCCCGGGGGGACAGCAGTTCTTC | CASTSPGGQQFF
NA | NA | TRBJ2-7 | TRBV3-1/TRBV3-2 | TGTGCCAGCAGGAGGTCGGGGCAGGGCTACGAGCAGTACTTC | CASRRSGQGYEQYF
TRBD2 | NA | TRBJ2-5 | TRBV4-1 | TGCGCCAGCAGCACGGGGGGACTAGCGGGAGAGACCCAGTACTTC | CASSTGGLAGETQYF